This T cell receptor beta chain stems from a study of tumor and adjacent non-tumor tissue in lung cancer. Study-wide results and limits: Compared with tumor, normal lung showed significantly lower TCR diversity.

As for this clonotype: Antigen specificity is unknown.

V lost 1 base to trimming and J lost 1 base; unmatched junction nucleotides: 9. Germline V gene sequence: CDR1 MGHRA, CDR2 YSYEKL. The CDR3 runs 17 residues. RNA was extracted from bulk tissue without any cell sorting. Three rounds of nested PCR, following a modified ARM-PCR protocol, produced the TCRbeta library. Using its own MiXCR run on the multiplex PCR reads, TCRdb lists one record per CDR3 protein. The sample holds tens of thousands of distinct CDR3 sequences, over 75% seen once. The clonotype comes from a woman aged 45-65 years with non-small cell lung cancer. The chain links TRBV4-1 to TRBJ2-7, with TRBD1 matching 8 bases. Sequences were obtained from lung tumor tissue. For the CDR3, the DNA is TGCGCCAGCAGCCAAGCCTTTGCCAGGGGGCGTTCCTACGAGCAGTACTTC. Its translation is CASSQAFARGRSYEQYF.